This T cell receptor beta chain comes out of a study of siplizumab effects on memory and regulatory T cells. The V end lost 0 bases, the J end lost 8 bases, and 11 bases lay between the germline ends. CDR3 size: 13 residues. The germline V gene has CDR1 SGHNT and CDR2 YYREEE (reference sequence). Assays examined 75,000 to 100,000 TCR templates per sample. Libraries were prepared by immunoSEQ multiplex PCR; TCRdb keeps only in-frame clonotypes and omits some of them. The top ten hold 0.35% of the sample, which has tens of thousands of clones, more than 85% seen once. The receptor's source is a human donor in good health. The J gene is TRBJ1-1, the V gene TRBV5-4; D unresolved. Specimen: naive CD8+ T cells sorted from blood. As DNA, the CDR3 is TGTGCCAGCAGCTTGGCCCACGCGGTAGAAGCTTTCTTT. It codes for CASSLAHAVEAFF.